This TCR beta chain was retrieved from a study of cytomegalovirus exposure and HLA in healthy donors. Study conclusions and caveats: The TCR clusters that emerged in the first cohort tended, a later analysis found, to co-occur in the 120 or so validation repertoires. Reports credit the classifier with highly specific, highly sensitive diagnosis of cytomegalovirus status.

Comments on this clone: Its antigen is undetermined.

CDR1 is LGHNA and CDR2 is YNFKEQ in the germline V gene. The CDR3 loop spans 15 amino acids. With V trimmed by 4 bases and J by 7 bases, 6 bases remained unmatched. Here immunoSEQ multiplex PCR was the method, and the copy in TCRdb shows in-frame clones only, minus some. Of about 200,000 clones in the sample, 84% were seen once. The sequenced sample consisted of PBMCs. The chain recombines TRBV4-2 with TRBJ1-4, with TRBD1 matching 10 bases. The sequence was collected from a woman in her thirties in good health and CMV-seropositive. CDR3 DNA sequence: TGTGCCAGCAGCCCCCAGCGGGACAGGGGTGAAAAACTGTTTTTT. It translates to CASSPQRDRGEKLFF.